Included here is one TCR beta chain sequence, with context. Its antigen is currently unknown. The data are from a study of T-cell memory formation after mild COVID-19. Study-level results: The appearance of some responding clones in pre-infection memory suggested that cross-reactive memory joined. CM and EM subsets held most contracting CD4+ clones; EMRA held CD8+ ones. Clones shrinking from day 15 to 85 showed even CD4/CD8 mixes; later expanders tilted CD4+.

TCRdb reanalysed the 5' RACE reads using MiXCR and keeps one entry per CDR3 protein. The repertoire holds 350,000 to 500,000 distinct CDR3 sequences, with more than 15% as singletons. Sequencing was carried out using PBMCs or a T cell subset sorted from them (not recorded which). The TCR sequence derives from a man younger than 30 who had mild COVID-19 (a few samples of this study predate the infection). Cell type and time point are not known.

CDR3 region: CASSYSKLAGADTQYF. The CDR3 DNA reads as TGTGCCAGCAGTTACTCGAAGCTAGCGGGGGCAGATACGCAGTATTTT. The V gene is TRBV6-5, the J gene TRBJ2-3; 10 nucleotides line up with TRBD2. V shed 0 bases, J shed 4 bases, and the junction held 4 bases outside the gene matches. Germline V gene data show CDR1 as MNHEY and CDR2 as SVGAGI. The CDR3 runs 16 residues.